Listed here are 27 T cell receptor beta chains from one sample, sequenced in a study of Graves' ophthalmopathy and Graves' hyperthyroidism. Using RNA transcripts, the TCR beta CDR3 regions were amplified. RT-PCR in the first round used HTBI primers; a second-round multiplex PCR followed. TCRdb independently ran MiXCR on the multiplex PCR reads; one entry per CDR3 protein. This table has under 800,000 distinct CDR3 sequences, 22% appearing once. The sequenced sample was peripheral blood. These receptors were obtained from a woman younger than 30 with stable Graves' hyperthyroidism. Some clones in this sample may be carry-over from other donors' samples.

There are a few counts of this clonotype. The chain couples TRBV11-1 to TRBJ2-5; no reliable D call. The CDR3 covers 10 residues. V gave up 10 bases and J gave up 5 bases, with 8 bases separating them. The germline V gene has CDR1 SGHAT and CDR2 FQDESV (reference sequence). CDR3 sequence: CATIAETQYF. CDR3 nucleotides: TGTGCCACCATCGCCGAGACCCAGTACTTC. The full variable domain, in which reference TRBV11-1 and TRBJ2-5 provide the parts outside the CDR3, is EAEVAQSPRYKITEKSQAVAFWCDPISGHATLYWYRQILGQGPELLVQFQDESVVDDSQLPKDRFSAERLKGVDSTLKIQPAELGDSAMYLCATIAETQYFGPGTRLLVL.

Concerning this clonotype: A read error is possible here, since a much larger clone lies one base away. CDR3 sequence (DNA): TGTGCCAGCAGCGTAGGAGGACTAGCGGGGCAAGAGACCCATTACTTC. Residues: CASSVGGLAGQETHYF. V usage is TRBV9 and J usage is TRBJ2-5; 12 positions agree with TRBD2. CDR3 size: 16 residues. Germline CDR1 reads SGDLS; CDR2 reads YYNGEE. Together with reference TRBV9 and TRBJ2-5, the CDR3 gives the full variable domain: DSGVTQTPKHLITATGQRVTLRCSPRSGDLSVYWYQQSLDQGLQFLIQYYNGEERAKGNILERFSAQQFPDLHSELNLSSLELGDSALYFCASSVGGLAGQETHYFGPGTRLLVL.

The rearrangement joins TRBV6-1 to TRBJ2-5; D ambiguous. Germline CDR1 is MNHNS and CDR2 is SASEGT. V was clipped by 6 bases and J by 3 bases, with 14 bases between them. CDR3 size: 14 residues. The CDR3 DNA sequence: TGTGCCAGCAGCCCCCGGGCCATTAAAGAGACCCAGTACTTC. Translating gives CASSPRAIKETQYF.

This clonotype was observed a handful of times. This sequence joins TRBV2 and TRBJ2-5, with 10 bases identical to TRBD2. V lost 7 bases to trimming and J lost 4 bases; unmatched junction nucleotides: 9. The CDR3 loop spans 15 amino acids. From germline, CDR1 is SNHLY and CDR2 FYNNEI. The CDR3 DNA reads TGTGCCAGCATCAAAGCGGGGGGGCTTCGAGAGACCCAGTACTTC. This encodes CASIKAGGLRETQYF.

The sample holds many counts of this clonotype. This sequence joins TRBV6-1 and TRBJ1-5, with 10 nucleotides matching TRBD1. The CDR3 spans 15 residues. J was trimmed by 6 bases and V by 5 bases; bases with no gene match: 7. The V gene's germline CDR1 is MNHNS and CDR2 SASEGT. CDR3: CASSKTGTGVQPQHF. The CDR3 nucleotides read TGTGCCAGCAGTAAAACCGGGACAGGGGTTCAGCCCCAGCATTTT.

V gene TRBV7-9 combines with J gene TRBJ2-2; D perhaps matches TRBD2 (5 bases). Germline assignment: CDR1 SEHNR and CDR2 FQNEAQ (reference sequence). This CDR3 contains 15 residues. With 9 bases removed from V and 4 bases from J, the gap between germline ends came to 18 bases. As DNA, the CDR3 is TGTGCCAGTACCAGTAGGACTTCTTTCACCGGGGAGCTGTTTTTT. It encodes CASTSRTSFTGELFF.

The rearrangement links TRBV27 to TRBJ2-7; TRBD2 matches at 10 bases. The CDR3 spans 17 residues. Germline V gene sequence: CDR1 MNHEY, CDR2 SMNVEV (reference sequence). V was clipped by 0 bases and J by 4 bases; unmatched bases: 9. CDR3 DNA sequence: TGTGCCAGCAGTTTATCCGGGTGGGCTAGCGGGAGTTACGAGCAGTACTTC. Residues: CASSLSGWASGSYEQYF.

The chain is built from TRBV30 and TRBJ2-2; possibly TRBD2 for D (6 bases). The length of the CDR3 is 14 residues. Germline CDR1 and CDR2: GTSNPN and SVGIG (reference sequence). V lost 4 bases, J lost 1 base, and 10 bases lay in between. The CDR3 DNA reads TGTGCCTGGAAGGGGACTCAGAACACCGGGGAGCTGTTTTTT. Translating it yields CAWKGTQNTGELFF.

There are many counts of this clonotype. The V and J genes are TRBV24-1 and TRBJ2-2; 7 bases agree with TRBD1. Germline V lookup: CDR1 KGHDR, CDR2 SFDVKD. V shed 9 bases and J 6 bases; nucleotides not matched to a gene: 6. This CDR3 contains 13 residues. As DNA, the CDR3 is TGTGCCACCTTCGACAGGGTCTCCGGGGAGCTGTTTTTT. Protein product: CATFDRVSGELFF.

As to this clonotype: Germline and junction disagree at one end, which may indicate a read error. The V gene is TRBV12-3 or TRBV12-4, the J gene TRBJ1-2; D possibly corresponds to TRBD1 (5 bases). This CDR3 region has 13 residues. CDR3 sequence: CASRTVGDYGYTF. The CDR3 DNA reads TGTGCCAGCAGGACAGTGGGCGACTATGGTTACACCTTC.

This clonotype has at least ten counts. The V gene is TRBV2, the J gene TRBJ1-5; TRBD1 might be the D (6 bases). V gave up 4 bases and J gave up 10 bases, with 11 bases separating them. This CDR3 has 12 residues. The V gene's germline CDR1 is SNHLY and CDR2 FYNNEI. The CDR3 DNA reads TGTGCCAGCAGTGTGAGGGGGACACCCCAGCATTTT. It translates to CASSVRGTPQHF. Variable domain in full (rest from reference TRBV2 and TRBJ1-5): EPEVTQTPSHQVTQMGQEVILRCVPISNHLYFYWYRQILGQKVEFLVSFYNNEISEKSEIFDDQFSVERPDGSNFTLKIRSTKLEDSAMYFCASSVRGTPQHFGDGTRLSIL.

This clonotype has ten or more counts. The CDR3 is CASSEWGVAKNIQYF. As DNA, the CDR3 is TGTGCCAGCAGTGAATGGGGGGTAGCCAAAAACATTCAGTACTTC. This chain joins TRBV6-1 and TRBJ2-4; maybe TRBD2 (6 bases). The CDR3 consists of 15 residues. Germline CDR1 MNHNS, CDR2 SASEGT. V lost 2 bases and J lost 0, with 8 bases in between.

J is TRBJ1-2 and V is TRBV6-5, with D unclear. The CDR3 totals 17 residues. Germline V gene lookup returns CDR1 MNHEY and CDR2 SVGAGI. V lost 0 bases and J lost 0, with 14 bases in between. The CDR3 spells CASSYSALPRPNYGYTF. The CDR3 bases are TGTGCCAGCAGTTACTCGGCGTTACCCAGGCCTAACTATGGCTACACCTTC.

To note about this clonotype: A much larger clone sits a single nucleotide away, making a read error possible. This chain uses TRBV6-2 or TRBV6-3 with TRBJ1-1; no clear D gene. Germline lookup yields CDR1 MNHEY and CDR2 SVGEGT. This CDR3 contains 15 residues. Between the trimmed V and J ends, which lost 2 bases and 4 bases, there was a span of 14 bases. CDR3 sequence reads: CASSYVPSMITEAFF. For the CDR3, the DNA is TGTGCCAGCAGTTACGTTCCCAGCATGATCACTGAAGCTTTCTTT.

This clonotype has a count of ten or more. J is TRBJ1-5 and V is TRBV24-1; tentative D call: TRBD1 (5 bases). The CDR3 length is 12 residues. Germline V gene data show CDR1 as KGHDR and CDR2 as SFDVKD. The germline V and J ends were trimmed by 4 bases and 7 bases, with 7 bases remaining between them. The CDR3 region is CATSEGGQPQHF. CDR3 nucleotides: TGTGCCACCAGTGAGGGGGGACAGCCCCAGCATTTT.

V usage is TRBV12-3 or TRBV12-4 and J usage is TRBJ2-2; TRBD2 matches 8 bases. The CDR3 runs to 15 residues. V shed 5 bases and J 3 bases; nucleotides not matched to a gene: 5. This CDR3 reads CASSLGTSHTGELFF. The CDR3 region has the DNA TGTGCCAGCAGTCTAGGGACTAGTCACACCGGGGAGCTGTTTTTT.

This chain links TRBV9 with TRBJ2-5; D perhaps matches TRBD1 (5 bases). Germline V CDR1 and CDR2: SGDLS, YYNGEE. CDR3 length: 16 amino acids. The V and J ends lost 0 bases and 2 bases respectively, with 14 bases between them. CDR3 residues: CASSVGSAGWQETQYF. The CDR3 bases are TGTGCCAGCAGCGTAGGTTCAGCAGGGTGGCAAGAGACCCAGTACTTC.

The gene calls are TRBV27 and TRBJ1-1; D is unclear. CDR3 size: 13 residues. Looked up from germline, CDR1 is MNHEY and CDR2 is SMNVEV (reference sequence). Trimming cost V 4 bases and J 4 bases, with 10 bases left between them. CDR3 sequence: CASSSPPGTEAFF. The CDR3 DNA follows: TGTGCCAGCAGTTCCCCGCCGGGCACTGAAGCTTTCTTT.

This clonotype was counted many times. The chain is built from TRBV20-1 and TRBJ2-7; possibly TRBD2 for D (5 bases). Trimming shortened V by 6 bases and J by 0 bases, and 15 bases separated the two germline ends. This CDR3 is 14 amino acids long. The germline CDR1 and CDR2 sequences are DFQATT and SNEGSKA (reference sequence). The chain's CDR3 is CSARSAERSYEQYF. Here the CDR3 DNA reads TGCAGTGCCAGGTCAGCGGAGCGCTCCTACGAGCAGTACTTC.

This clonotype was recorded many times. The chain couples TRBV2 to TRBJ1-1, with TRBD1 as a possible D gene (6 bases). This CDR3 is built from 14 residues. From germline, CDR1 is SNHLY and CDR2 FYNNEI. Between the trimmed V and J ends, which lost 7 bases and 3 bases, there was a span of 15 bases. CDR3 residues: CASNDLQGYTEAFF. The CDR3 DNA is TGTGCCAGCAACGACCTACAGGGTTACACTGAAGCTTTCTTT.

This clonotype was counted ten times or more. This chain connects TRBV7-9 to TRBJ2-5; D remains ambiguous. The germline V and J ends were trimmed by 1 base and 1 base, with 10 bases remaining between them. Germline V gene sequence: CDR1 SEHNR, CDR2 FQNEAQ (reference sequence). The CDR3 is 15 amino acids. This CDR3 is CASSLVPATQETQYF. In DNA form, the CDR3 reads TGTGCCAGCAGCTTAGTCCCCGCAACCCAAGAGACCCAGTACTTC.

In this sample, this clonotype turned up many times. The CDR3 DNA reads as TGTGCCAGCAGCTTAGATCGGATAAGAAAAAACATTCAGTACTTC. This codes for CASSLDRIRKNIQYF. The V call is TRBV7-2, the J call TRBJ2-4, with D hard to call. Germline lookup yields CDR1 SGHTA and CDR2 FQGNSA. CDR3 length: 15 residues. Trimming left V 1 base short and J 4 bases short, with 11 bases between.

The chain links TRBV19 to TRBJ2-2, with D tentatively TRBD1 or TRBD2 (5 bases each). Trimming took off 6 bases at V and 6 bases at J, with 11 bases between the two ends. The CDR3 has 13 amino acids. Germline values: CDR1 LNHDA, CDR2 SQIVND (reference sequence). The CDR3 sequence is CASRWPGPGELFF. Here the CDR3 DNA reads TGTGCCAGTAGGTGGCCGGGGCCCGGGGAGCTGTTTTTT.

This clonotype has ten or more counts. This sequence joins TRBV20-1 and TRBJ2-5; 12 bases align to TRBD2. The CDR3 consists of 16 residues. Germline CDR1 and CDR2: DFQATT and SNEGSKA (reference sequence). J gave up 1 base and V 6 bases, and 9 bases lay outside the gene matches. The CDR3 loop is CSAIPGLAGPQETQYF. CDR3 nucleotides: TGCAGTGCCATACCAGGACTAGCGGGACCCCAAGAGACCCAGTACTTC.

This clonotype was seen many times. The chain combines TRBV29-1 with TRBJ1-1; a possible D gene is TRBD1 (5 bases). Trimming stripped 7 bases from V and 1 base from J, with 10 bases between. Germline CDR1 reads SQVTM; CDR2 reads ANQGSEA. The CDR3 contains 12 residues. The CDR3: CSGVTENTEAFF. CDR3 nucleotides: TGCAGCGGAGTGACAGAGAACACTGAAGCTTTCTTT.

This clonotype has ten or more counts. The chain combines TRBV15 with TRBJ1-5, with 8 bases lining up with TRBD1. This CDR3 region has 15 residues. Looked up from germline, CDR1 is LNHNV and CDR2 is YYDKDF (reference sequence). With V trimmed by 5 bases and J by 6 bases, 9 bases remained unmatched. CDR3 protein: CATSLTGQGGQPQHF. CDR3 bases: TGTGCCACCAGCCTTACCGGACAGGGAGGTCAGCCCCAGCATTTT.

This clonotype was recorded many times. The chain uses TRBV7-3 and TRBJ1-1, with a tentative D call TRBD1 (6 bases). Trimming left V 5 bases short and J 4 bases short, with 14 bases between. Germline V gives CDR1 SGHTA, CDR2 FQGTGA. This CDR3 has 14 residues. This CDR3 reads CASSPTTGSTEAFF. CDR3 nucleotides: TGTGCCAGCAGCCCGACCACAGGGAGCACTGAAGCTTTCTTT. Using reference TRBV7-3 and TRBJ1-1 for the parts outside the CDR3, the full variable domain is GAGVSQTPSNKVTEKGKYVELRCDPISGHTALYWYRQSLGQGPEFLIYFQGTGAADDSGLPNDRFFAVRPEGSVSTLKIQRTERGDSAVYLCASSPTTGSTEAFFGQGTRLTVV.